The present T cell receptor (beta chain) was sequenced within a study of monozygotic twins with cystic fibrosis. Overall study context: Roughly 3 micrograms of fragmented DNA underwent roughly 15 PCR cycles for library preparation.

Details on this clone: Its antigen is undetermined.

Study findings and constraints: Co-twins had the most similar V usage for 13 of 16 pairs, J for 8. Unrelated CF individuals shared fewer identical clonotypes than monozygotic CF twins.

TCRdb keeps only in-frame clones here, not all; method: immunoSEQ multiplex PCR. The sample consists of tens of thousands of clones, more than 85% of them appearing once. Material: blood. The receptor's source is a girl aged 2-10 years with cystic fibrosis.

The DNA for the CDR3 is TGTGCCAGCAGCTCTTCCAGGGTGGGGGTTGTGCCCCAGCATTTT. Protein: CASSSSRVGVVPQHF. The gene calls are TRBV7-6 and TRBJ1-5; TRBD1 might be the D (5 bases). CDR1 is SGHVS, CDR2 FNYEAQ, per germline. Trimming removed 4 bases from V and 9 bases from J, with 19 bases in between. The CDR3 is made up of 15 amino acids. The variable domain in full, completed from reference TRBV7-6 and TRBJ1-5, reads GAGVSQSPRYKVTKRGQDVALRCDPISGHVSLYWYRQALGQGPEFLTYFNYEAQQDKSGLPNDRFSAERPEGSISTLTIQRTEQRDSAMYRCASSSSRVGVVPQHFGDGTRLSIL.